The T cell receptor (beta chain) described here comes from a study of CD8 T cells in ankylosing spondylitis. Findings and caveats of the study: The authors reported significant enrichment of disease-linked clones in matched ankylosing spondylitis synovial fluid.

CDR1 DFQATT and CDR2 SNEGSKA come from the germline V gene (reference sequence). The V and J ends lost 6 bases and 3 bases, in that order; junction bases with no gene match: 4. The CDR3 is made up of 14 amino acids. In TCRdb, the 5' RACE reads were re-called with MiXCR into one record per CDR3 protein. The table shows 220,000 or so distinct CDR3 sequences, with roughly 10% occurring only once. This clonotype came up many times. Antigen: not known. The sequencing sample was made of blood, either unsorted or a sorted T cell fraction (not recorded which). The genes are TRBV20-1 and TRBJ2-7; TRBD2 matches 14 bases. This receptor was obtained from a male donor with ankylosing spondylitis or in good health (not recorded which). For the CDR3, the DNA is TGCAGTGCCCCGGGACTAGCGGGAGACTACGAGCAGTACTTC. Residues: CSAPGLAGDYEQYF.